This T cell receptor (beta chain) came from a study of early T cells in non-severe SARS-CoV-2 infection (dated by TCRdb to the early 2020s). In terms of the full investigation: Bulk RNA from unsorted whole blood was used for TCR sequencing, so alpha and beta chains could not be paired.

Overall study outcomes, separate from this receptor: VDJdb matching was skewed toward anti-spike CD8 responses and likely underestimated virus-specific expansions by missing private and CD4 specificities.

The library was generated by 5' RACE. The sequencer was a NextSeq 500. In the TCR library protocol, unique molecular identifiers were attached to individual cDNA molecules to correct for PCR bias and sequencing error. Sequencing covered both TCR alpha and beta chains, and within each sample the abundances of alpha and beta sequences were tightly co-correlated. The study's processing was this. Decombinator V4 was used to annotate TCR sequences for V gene, J gene and CDR3. TCRs were defined as expanded if a significant change between any two time points was detected under a Poisson model with p below 0.0001. TCR abundances were normalised to the total number of TCRs sequenced per sample and expressed as counts per million. TRAV1-2 paired with TRAJ12, TRAJ20 or TRAJ33 defined MAIT TCRs, while TRAV10 paired with TRAJ18 defined iNKT TCRs. VDJdb, accessed on 1 November 2021, was searched for TCRs annotated for CMV, EBV and SARS-CoV-2, and TCRs annotated for more than one antigen were excluded. TCRdb reprocessed the public reads (quality trimming at Q25 with fastp, clone calling with MiXCR) and kept in-frame beta chains. CDR3 protein sequences are deduplicated, and each keeps its most common genes and DNA. These V and J calls are TCRdb output, not the study's own analysis. The sample yields fewer than 60,000 distinct CDR3 sequences; around 8.4% were counted once. The ten largest clones take up 4% to 5% of the sample.

This clonotype was observed a handful of times. Its antigen specificity is not known. Base qualities are not provided; no much larger clone lies one nucleotide away. V trim: 9 bases; J trim: 6 bases; unmatched bases: 15. Its CDR3 holds 16 amino acids, cysteine through phenylalanine. The DNA shown is the 48-base CDR3, in frame from base 1. Based on the germline V gene, the CDR1 and CDR2 sequences are SGDLS and YYNGEE. The study was a case-control design nested within a healthcare worker cohort in London, UK, with weekly nasopharyngeal swab PCR tests and blood sampling. Healthcare workers were recruited during the week of the UK lockdown, between 23 and 31 March 2020, and followed weekly for up to roughly 15 weeks.

This receptor was obtained from an adult who was a healthcare worker with PCR-confirmed SARS-CoV-2 infection or an uninfected control (not recorded which). Sequencing was done on a sample of whole blood. The chain is encoded by TRBV9 joined to TRBJ2-2; TRBD1 agrees with 9 junctional bases. The CDR3: CATLKGDRDEAGELFF. In nucleotides, the sequence is TGTGCCACCCTCAAGGGGGACAGGGACGAAGCCGGGGAGCTGTTTTTT.